This T cell receptor beta chain was captured by sequencing in a study of T cells in Graves' hyperthyroidism and ophthalmopathy (dated by TCRdb to the late 2010s). In terms of the full investigation: To identify distinguishing TCR V-J signatures, a discovery cohort of 100 or so patients was used, comprising some 43 with Graves' ophthalmopathy and around 60 with stable Graves' hyperthyroidism. TCR Vbeta CDR3 sequencing of some 140 peripheral blood samples (43 ophthalmopathy, 75 or so hyperthyroidism and roughly 17 progressor patients) is reported in the paper. Following sampling, methimazole starting at 30 mg daily was given to hyperthyroidism patients, and high-dose intravenous methylprednisolone was given to ophthalmopathy patients. Prospective prediction of ophthalmopathy was tested in an independent validation cohort consisting of fewer than 20 hyperthyroidism patients and around 16 patients who later progressed to ophthalmopathy. In addition, the study compared T-cell repertoires in thyroid tissue and in blood from a handful of Graves' hyperthyroidism patients. For training and testing, the roughly 100 patients in the discovery cohort were randomly divided in a 7:3 ratio. On the study overall, not on this receptor specifically: In validation, progression to ophthalmopathy was predicted by the model with about 70% sensitivity and around 75% specificity, a median of approximately 6.5 months before onset. Sample size was not statistically predetermined, and investigators were not blinded to group allocation. A model built on a 13 V-J signature distinguished ophthalmopathy from stable hyperthyroidism, reaching 85% to 90% sensitivity and around 81% specificity in cross-validation and 80%/75% in testing. Blood samples also contained most of the expanded thyroid clonotypes (frequency above 0.001), which suggests that blood repertoires may reflect thyroid immune responses.

Amplification of TCR beta CDR3 regions was carried out from RNA transcripts. The first round of RT-PCR for the TCR CDR3 was performed with the HTBI primer set and the Qiagen OneStep RT-PCR kit. Libraries were constructed in a second round of multiplex PCR, after which size selection and purification were carried out. Paired-end sequencing of the libraries was performed with 100 bp reads on an Illumina HiSeq2000. In the authors' own workflow: Raw data were processed with SOAPnuke, discarding reads with adapters, uncalled bases, mean Phred below 15, or no exact constant-primer or identifier match. COPE v1.2.5 was used to merge the high-quality paired reads, and each unique nucleotide sequence was defined as a clonotype. Clonotypes were aligned to IMGT TRBV, TRBD and TRBJ reference segments using MiTCR v1.1. Analysis was restricted to V-J combinations with a frequency above 0.0001, which covered 99.2% of repertoires. The TCS score was defined as the ratio of F50 (clonal expansion) to E x V (chaos), calculated using BLOSUM62-based TCRdist between CDR3 peptides within each V-J. Welch's t-statistics and random forest reduced just over 500 V-J features to about 13, which were used in a naive Bayes classifier (R e1071). The Morisita-Horn index was used to measure how similar the thyroid and blood repertoires were. The public reads were run again by TCRdb, first through fastp at Q25 and then through MiXCR, and only productive beta chains were kept. Identical CDR3 protein sequences are pooled into one entry, listed with their most common genes and DNA. These V and J calls originate from TCRdb's pipeline instead of the authors' own analysis. This sample holds hundreds of thousands of distinct CDR3 sequences; 45% were observed only once. Less than 8.5% of the sample comes from the top ten.

Exclusion was applied to patients with uncontrolled infections, other autoimmune diseases, pregnancy or lactation. Clinical symptoms, serum thyroxine and TRAb, thyroid ultrasound, and orbital computed tomography formed the basis for the diagnoses. Total RNA was extracted using Trizol reagent, and RNA quality was assessed on an Agilent 2100 Bioanalyzer. This clonotype was seen at least ten times. It has no known antigen specificity. No qualities accompany the bases; no much larger clone lies one base away. Relative to germline, V is missing 5 bases and J is missing 2 bases, with 5 bases of the junction outside any gene match. Per the germline V gene (reference sequence), DFQATT is the CDR1 and SNEGSKA is the CDR2. The CDR3 numbers 13 residues from cysteine through phenylalanine. Left in the record is the CDR3 DNA by itself, 39 bases read in frame from the first base.

The sequence joins TRBV20-1 to TRBJ2-7, and TRBD2 aligns with 8 junction nucleotides. This clonotype was sampled from an adult man with Graves' disease, either hyperthyroidism or ophthalmopathy (not recorded which). Source material: peripheral blood or thyroid tissue (not recorded which). The sequenced DNA is TGCAGTGCTTCGACTAGCGAGACCTACGAGCAGTACTTC. Its amino acids are CSASTSETYEQYF.